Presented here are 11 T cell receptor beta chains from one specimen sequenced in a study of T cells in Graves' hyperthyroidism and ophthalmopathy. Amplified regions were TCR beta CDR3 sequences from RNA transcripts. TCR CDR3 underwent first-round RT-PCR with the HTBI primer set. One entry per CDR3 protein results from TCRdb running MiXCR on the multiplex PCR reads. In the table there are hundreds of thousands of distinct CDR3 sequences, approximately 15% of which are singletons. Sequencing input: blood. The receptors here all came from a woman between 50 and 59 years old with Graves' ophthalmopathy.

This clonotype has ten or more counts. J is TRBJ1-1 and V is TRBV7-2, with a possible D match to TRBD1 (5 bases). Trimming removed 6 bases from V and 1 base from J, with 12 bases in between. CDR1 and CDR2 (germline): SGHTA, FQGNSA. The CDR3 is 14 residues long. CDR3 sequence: CASRPGASNTEAFF. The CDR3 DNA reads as TGTGCCAGCAGGCCCGGGGCCTCGAACACTGAAGCTTTCTTT.

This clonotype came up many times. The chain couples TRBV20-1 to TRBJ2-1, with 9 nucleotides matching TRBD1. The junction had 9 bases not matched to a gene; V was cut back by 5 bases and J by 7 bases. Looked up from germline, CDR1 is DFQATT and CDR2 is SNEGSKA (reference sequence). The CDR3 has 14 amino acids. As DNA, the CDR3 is TGCAGTGCTGGAGGAGGACAGGGGTGGAATGAGCAGTTCTTC. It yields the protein CSAGGGQGWNEQFF.

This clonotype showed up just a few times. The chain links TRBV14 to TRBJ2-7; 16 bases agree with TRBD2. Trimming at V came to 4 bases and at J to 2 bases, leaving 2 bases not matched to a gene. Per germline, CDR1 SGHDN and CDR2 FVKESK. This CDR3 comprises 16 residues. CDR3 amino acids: CASSLGLAGGAYEQYF. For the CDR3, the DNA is TGTGCCAGCAGCCTGGGACTAGCGGGAGGGGCCTACGAGCAGTACTTC. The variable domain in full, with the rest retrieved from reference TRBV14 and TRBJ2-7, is EAGVTQFPSHSVIEKGQTVTLRCDPISGHDNLYWYRRVMGKEIKFLLHFVKESKQDESGMPNNRFLAERTGGTYSTLKVQPAELEDSGVYFCASSLGLAGGAYEQYFGPGTRLTVT.

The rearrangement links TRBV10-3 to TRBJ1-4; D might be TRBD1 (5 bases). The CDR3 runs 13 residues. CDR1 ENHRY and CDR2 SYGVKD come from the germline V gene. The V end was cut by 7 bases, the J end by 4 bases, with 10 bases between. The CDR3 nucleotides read TGTGCCATCAATTCGGGACTTAATGAAAAACTGTTTTTT. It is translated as CAINSGLNEKLFF.

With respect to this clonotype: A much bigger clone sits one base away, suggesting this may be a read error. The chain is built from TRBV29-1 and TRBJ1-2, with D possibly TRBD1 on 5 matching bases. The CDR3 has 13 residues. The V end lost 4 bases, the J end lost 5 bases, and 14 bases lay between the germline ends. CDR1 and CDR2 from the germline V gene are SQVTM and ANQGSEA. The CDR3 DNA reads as TGCAGCGTTGGGAGGGCAGGGAGTTATGGCTACACCTTC. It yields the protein CSVGRAGSYGYTF.

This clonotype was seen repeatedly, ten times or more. For the CDR3, the DNA is TGCAGTGCTAGCGGACTAGCGGGAGGGTTTGAGCAGTACTTC. Translation: CSASGLAGGFEQYF. The chain joins TRBV20-1 to TRBJ2-7; 15 bases are a match to TRBD2. CDR1 is DFQATT, CDR2 SNEGSKA, per germline (reference sequence). The CDR3 sequence is 14 residues long. V was pared by 3 bases and J by 7 bases, with 4 bases of the junction left unmatched.

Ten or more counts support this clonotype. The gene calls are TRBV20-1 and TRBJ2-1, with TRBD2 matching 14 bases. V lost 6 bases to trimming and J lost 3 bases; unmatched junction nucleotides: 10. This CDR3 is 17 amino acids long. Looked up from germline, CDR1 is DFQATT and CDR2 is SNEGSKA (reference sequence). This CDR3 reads CSAAGTSGRSFYNEQFF. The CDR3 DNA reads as TGCAGTGCCGCCGGGACTAGCGGGAGATCTTTCTACAATGAGCAGTTCTTC.

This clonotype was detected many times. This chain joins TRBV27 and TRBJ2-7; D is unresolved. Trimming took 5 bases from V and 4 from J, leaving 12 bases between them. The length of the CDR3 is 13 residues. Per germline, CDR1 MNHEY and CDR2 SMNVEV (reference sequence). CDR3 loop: CASSSPWGYEQYF. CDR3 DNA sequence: TGTGCCAGCAGTAGCCCTTGGGGTTACGAGCAGTACTTC.

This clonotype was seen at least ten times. CDR3 amino acids: CAWSGIPYEQYF. The CDR3 nucleotides are TGTGCCTGGAGTGGGATTCCGTACGAGCAGTACTTC. The chain carries TRBV30 and TRBJ2-7; unclear D gene. Per germline, CDR1 GTSNPN and CDR2 SVGIG (reference sequence). V was shortened by 1 base and J by 4 bases, with 8 bases between the two germline ends. This CDR3 spans 12 amino acids.

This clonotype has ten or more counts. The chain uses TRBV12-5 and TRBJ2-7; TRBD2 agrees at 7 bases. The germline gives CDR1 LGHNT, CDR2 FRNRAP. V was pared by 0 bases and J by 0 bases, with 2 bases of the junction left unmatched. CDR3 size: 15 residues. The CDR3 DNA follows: TGTGCTAGTGGTTTGGTACTAGCGTCCTCCTACGAGCAGTACTTC. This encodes CASGLVLASSYEQYF.

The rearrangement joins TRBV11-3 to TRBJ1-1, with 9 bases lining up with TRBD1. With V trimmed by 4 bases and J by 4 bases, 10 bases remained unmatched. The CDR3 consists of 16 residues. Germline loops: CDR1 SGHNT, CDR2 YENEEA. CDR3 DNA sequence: TGTGCCAGCAGCTCACGACTAGGACAGGGGACCACTGAAGCTTTCTTT. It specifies CASSSRLGQGTTEAFF.